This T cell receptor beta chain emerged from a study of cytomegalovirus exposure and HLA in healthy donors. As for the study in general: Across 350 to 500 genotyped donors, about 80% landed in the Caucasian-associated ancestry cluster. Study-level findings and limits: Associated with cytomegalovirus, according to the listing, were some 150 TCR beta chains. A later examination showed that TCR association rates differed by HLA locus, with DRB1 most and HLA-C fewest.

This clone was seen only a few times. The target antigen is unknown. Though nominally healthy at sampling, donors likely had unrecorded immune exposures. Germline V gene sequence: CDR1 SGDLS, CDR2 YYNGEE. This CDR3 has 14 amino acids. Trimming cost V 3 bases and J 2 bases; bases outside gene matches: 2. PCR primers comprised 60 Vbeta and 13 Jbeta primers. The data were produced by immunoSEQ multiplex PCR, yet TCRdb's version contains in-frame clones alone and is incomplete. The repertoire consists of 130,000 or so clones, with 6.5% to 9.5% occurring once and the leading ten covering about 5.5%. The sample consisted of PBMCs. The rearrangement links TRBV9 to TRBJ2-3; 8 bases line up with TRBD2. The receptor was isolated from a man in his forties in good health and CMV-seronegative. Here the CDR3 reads CASSETSDTDTQYF. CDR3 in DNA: TGTGCCAGCAGCGAGACTAGCGACACAGATACGCAGTATTTT.